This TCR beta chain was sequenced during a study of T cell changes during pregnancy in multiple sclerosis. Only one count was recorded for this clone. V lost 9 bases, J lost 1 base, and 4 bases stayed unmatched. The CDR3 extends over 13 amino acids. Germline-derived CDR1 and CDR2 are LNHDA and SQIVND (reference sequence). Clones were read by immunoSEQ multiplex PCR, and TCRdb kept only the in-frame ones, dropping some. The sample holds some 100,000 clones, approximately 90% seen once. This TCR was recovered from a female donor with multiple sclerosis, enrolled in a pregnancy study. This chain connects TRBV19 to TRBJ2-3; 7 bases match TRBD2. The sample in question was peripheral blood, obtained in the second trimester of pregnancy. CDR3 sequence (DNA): TGTGCCAGCCAGCGGGGAGGCACAGATACGCAGTATTTT. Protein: CASQRGGTDTQYF.